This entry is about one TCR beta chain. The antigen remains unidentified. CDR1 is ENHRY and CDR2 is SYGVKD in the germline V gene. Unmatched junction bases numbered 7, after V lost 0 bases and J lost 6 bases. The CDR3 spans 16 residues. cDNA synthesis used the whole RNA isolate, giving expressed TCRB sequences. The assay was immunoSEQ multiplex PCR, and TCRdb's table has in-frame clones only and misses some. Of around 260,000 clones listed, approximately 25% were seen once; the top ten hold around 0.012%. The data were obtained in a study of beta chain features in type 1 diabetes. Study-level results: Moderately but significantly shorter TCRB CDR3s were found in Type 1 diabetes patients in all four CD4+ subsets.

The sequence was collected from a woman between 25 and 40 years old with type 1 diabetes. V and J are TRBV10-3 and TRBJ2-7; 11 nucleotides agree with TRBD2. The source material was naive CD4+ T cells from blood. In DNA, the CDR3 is TGTGCCATCAGTGAGTCTCCGGGACTAGCGGTCCTCGAGCAGTACTTC. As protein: CAISESPGLAVLEQYF.